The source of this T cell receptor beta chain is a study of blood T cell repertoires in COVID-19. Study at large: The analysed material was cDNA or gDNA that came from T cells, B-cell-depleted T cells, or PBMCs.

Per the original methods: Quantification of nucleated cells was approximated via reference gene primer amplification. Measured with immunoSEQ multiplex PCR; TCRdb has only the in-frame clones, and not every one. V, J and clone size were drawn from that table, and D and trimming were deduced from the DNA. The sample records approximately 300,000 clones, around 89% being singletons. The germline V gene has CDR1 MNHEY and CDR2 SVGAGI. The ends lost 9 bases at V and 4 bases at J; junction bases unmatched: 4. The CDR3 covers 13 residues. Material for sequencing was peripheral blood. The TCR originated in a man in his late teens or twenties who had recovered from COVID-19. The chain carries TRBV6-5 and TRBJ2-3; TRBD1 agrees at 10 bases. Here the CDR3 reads CASRQGAADTQYF. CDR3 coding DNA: TGTGCCAGTAGACAGGGGGCCGCAGATACGCAGTATTTT.